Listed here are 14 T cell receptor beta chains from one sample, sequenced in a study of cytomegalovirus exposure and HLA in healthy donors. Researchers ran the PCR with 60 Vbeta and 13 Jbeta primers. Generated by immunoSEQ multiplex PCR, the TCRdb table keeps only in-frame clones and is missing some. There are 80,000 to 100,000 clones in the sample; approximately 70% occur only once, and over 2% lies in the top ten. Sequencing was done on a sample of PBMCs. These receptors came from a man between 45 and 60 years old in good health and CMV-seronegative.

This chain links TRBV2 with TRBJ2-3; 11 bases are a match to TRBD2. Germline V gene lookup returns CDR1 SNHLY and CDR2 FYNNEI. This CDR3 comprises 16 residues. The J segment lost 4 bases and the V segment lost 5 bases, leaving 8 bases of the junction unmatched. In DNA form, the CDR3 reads TGTGCCAGCAGTAGAGATAGCGGGAGGGCCTCAGATACGCAGTATTTT. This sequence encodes CASSRDSGRASDTQYF.

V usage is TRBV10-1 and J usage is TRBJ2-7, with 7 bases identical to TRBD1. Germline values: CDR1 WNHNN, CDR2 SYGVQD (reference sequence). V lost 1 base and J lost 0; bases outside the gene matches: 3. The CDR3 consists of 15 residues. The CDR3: CASSEYRGSSYEQYF. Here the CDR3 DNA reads TGCGCCAGCAGTGAGTACAGGGGTAGCTCCTACGAGCAGTACTTC.

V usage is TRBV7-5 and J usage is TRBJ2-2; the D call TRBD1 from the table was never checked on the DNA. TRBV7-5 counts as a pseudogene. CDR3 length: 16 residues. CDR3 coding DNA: TGTGCCAGAAGCCGGGACAGGGGAATTTACACCGGGGAGCTGTTTTTT. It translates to CARSRDRGIYTGELFF.

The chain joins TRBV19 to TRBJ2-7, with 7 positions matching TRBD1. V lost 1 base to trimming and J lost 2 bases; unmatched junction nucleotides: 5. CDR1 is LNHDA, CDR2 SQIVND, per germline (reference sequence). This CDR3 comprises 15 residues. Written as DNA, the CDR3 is TGTGCCAGTAGTATAGCCGAGGGGGCCGCCTACGAGCAGTACTTC. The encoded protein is CASSIAEGAAYEQYF.

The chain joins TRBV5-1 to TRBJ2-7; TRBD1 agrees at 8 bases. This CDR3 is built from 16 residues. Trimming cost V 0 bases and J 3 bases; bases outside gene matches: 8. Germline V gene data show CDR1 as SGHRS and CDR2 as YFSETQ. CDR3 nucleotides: TGCGCCAGCAGCTTGGCCTCGGACAGGGTCTACTACGAGCAGTACTTC. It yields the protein CASSLASDRVYYEQYF. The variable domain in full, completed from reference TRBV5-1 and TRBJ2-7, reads KAGVTQTPRYLIKTRGQQVTLSCSPISGHRSVSWYQQTPGQGLQFLFEYFSETQRNKGNFPGRFSGRQFSNSRSEMNVSTLELGDSALYLCASSLASDRVYYEQYFGPGTRLTVT.

The CDR3, as DNA: TGTGCCAGCACACCGGGACTAGCGGGAAATGAGCAGTTCTTC. It yields the protein CASTPGLAGNEQFF. The genes are TRBV2 and TRBJ2-1; 13 bases match TRBD2. Germline lookup yields CDR1 SNHLY and CDR2 FYNNEI. The V and J ends lost 7 bases and 7 bases, in that order; junction bases with no gene match: 4. CDR3 length: 14 residues.

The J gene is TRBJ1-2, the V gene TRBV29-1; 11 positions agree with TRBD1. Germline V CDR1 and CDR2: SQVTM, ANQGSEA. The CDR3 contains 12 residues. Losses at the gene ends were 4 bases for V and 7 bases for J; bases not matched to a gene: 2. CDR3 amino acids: CSVVGTGGGYTF. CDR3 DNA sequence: TGCAGCGTTGTTGGGACAGGGGGTGGCTACACCTTC.

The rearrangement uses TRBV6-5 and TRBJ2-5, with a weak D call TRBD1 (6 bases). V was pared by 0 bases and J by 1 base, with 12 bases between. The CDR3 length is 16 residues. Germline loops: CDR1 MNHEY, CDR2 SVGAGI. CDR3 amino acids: CASSYSIGQIQETQYF. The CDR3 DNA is TGTGCCAGCAGTTACTCGATAGGACAGATCCAAGAGACCCAGTACTTC.

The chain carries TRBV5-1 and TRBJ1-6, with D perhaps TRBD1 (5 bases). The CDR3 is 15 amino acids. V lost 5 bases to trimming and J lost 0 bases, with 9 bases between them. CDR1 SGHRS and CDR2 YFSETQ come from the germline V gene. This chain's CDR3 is CASRGLGSYNSPLHF. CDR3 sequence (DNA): TGCGCCAGCAGGGGGCTCGGCTCCTATAATTCACCCCTCCACTTT. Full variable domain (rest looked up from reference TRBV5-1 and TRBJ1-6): KAGVTQTPRYLIKTRGQQVTLSCSPISGHRSVSWYQQTPGQGLQFLFEYFSETQRNKGNFPGRFSGRQFSNSRSEMNVSTLELGDSALYLCASRGLGSYNSPLHFGNGTRLTVT.

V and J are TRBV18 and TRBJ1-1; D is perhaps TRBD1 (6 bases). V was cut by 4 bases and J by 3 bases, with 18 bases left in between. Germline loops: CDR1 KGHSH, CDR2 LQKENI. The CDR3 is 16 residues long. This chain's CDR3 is CASSRGGGSVDTEAFF. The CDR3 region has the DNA TGTGCCAGCTCACGTGGTGGGGGCTCGGTAGACACTGAAGCTTTCTTT. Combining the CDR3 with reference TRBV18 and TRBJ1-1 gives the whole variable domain NAGVMQNPRHLVRRRGQEARLRCSPMKGHSHVYWYRQLPEEGLKFMVYLQKENIIDESGMPKERFSAEFPKEGPSILRIQQVVRGDSAAYFCASSRGGGSVDTEAFFGQGTRLTVV.

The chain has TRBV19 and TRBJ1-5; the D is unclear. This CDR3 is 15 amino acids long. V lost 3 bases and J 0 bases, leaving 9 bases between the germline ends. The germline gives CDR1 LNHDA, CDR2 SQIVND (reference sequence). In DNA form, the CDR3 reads TGTGCCAGTAGTATGGCTCTTTATAGCAATCAGCCCCAGCATTTT. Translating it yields CASSMALYSNQPQHF.

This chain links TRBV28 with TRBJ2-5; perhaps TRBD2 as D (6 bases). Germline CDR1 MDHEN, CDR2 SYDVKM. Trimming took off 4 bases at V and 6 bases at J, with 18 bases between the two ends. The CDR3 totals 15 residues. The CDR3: CASSSPGLGVKTQYF. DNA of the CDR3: TGTGCCAGCAGTTCCCCGGGACTGGGCGTGAAGACCCAGTACTTC.

Here the CDR3 DNA reads TGCGCCAGCAGCCGAAGACTAGCGGGGGAACAGTTCACCGGGGAGCTGTTTTTT. This gives the protein CASSRRLAGEQFTGELFF. This chain links TRBV4-1 with TRBJ2-2; 12 bases agree with TRBD2. Losses at the gene ends were 4 bases for V and 4 bases for J; bases not matched to a gene: 10. Looked up from germline, CDR1 is MGHRA and CDR2 is YSYEKL. The CDR3 totals 18 residues.

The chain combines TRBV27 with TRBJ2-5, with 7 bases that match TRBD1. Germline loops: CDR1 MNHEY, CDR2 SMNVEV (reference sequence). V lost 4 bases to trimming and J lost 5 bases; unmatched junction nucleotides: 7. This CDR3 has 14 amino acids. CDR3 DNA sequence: TGTGCCAGCAGTTCTGACAGGGCCCCCGAGACCCAGTACTTC. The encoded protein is CASSSDRAPETQYF.